Included here is one T cell receptor beta chain sequence, with context. Its matching antigen is unknown. Deliveries were elective term cesareans at roughly 35-43 weeks, with no labor or membrane rupture. Produced via immunoSEQ multiplex PCR; TCRdb's table is partial and in-frame only. The profile shows about 7,500 clones, around 98% of them singletons. The sample originates from a study of naive CD8 T cells in extremely preterm neonates. Study-level findings and limits: Compared with all age groups, preterm neonates showed less repertoire richness. Relative to older groups, preterm infants had shorter, less trimmed CDR3s with fewer N additions.

The CDR3 totals 13 residues. Germline V gene lookup returns CDR1 SGHDT and CDR2 YYEEEE. The V end was cut by 4 bases, the J end by 4 bases, with 11 bases between. What was sequenced was naive CD8+ T cells from cord blood. This TCR was recovered from a newborn in good health. The chain employs TRBV5-6 and TRBJ1-1, with TRBD1 as a possible D gene (5 bases). For the CDR3, the DNA is TGTGCCAGCAGCCGGGGGACGGTCACTGAAGCTTTCTTT. Protein product: CASSRGTVTEAFF.